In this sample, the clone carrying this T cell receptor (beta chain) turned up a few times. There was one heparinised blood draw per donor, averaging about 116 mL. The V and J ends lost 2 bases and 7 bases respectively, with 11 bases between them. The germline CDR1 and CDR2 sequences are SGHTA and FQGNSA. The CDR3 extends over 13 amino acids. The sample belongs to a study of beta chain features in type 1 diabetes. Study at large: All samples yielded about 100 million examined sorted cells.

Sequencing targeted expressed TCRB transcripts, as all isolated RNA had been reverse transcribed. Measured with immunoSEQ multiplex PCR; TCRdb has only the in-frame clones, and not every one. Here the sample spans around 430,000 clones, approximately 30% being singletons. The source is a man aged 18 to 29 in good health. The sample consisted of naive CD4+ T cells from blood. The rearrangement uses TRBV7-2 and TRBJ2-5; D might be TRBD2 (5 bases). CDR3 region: CASSLNRDRTQYF. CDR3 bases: TGTGCCAGCAGCTTAAATCGGGATAGGACCCAGTACTTC.